The 5 T cell receptor beta chains presented below share a single source sample, sequenced in a study of blood T cell repertoires in COVID-19. The protocol was immunoSEQ multiplex PCR, while the TCRdb copy is restricted to in-frame clones and leaves out a portion. Here the sample spans over 250,000 clones, 85% to 90% being singletons. The sample consisted of PBMCs or T cells enriched from blood (not recorded which). These receptors all stem from a woman aged 60 to 75 in a cohort exposed to, infected with or recovered from COVID-19 (not recorded which).

The V and J genes are TRBV28 and TRBJ1-6, with a tentative D call TRBD1 (6 bases). The CDR3 spans 16 residues. Germline V lookup: CDR1 MDHEN, CDR2 SYDVKM. Deletions cut 6 bases from V and 10 bases from J, with 22 bases between. The chain's CDR3 is CASRLGNRARGSPLHF. CDR3 DNA: TGTGCCAGCAGGTTAGGGAACAGGGCTCGTGGGTCACCCCTCCACTTT.

In its sample, this clone was seen a few times. The CDR3 protein is CATSRGSVTDTQYF. The CDR3 region has the DNA TGTGCCACCAGTCGCGGCAGCGTCACAGATACGCAGTATTTT. The chain combines TRBV24-1 with TRBJ2-3; D gene uncertain. V was pared by 6 bases and J by 2 bases, with 11 bases between. CDR1 is KGHDR and CDR2 is SFDVKD in the germline V gene. The CDR3 runs 14 residues.

The chain joins TRBV19 to TRBJ2-1; 10 nucleotides match TRBD2. This CDR3 has 16 amino acids. Germline V lookup: CDR1 LNHDA, CDR2 SQIVND (reference sequence). Trimming took 6 bases from V and 4 from J; bases not matched to a gene: 9. The CDR3 coding sequence is TGTGCCAGTAGAACGAGCGGGAGGGCCCGGTACAATGAGCAGTTCTTC. Translating gives CASRTSGRARYNEQFF.

CDR3 sequence: CASSPTYSSDPSPDIQYF. The CDR3 DNA reads TGTGCCAGCAGCCCAACCTATTCTAGCGATCCCTCTCCGGACATTCAGTACTTC. This rearrangement joins TRBV11-2 to TRBJ2-4; possibly TRBD2 for D (6 bases). Germline-derived CDR1 and CDR2 are SGHAT and FQNNGV. The ends were cut back, 5 bases at V and 8 bases at J, with 28 bases in the middle. The CDR3 has 18 amino acids.

The CDR3 is CASGLTATTSGSFMLIGELFF. The CDR3 coding sequence is TGTGCTAGTGGTTTGACTGCAACTACTAGCGGGAGCTTTATGTTAATCGGGGAGCTGTTTTTT. V gene TRBV12-5 combines with J gene TRBJ2-2, with 11 bases matching TRBD2. Germline CDR1 is LGHNT and CDR2 is FRNRAP. The CDR3 extends over 21 amino acids. Unmatched junction bases numbered 21, after V lost 2 bases and J lost 7 bases.